This T cell receptor (beta chain) originates from a study of T cell repertoires in ileal Crohn's disease. Points from the study as a whole: Compared with CD4 T cells, sorted CD8 cells carried more expanded clones. Clonal expansions were more frequent in active smokers than non-smokers at surgery.

CDR1 is MNHEY, CDR2 SMNVEV, per germline (reference sequence). This CDR3 is 17 amino acids long. J gave up 3 bases and V 5 bases, and 13 bases lay outside the gene matches. This clone was seen only a few times. Its antigen is not known. TCRdb's table, derived via immunoSEQ multiplex PCR, lists solely in-frame clones and lacks some. In the table there are under 20,000 clones, over 65% of which are singletons. This TCR came from an adult with Crohn's disease. The sample consisted of ileal tissue. The chain joins TRBV27 to TRBJ1-3, with TRBD1 matching 7 bases. CDR3 bases: TGTGCCAGCAGTCCCCGGGGGAAGGGGGCGTTTGGAAACACCATATATTTT. It specifies CASSPRGKGAFGNTIYF.